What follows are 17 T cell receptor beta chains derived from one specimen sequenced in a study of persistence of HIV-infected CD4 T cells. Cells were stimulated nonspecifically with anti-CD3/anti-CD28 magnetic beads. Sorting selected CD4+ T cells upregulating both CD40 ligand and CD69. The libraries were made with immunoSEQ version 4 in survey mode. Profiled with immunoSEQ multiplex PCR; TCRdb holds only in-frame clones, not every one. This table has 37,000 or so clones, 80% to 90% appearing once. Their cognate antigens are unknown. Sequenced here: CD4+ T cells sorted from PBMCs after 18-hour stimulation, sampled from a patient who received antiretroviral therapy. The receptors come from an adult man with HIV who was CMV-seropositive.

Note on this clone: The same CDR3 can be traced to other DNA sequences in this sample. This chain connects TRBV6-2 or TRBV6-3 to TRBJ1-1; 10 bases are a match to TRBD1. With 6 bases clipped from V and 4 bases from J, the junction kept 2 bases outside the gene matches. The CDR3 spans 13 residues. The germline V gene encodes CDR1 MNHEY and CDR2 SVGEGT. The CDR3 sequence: CASSWTGGTEAFF. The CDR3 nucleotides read TGTGCCAGCAGCTGGACAGGGGGCACTGAAGCTTTCTTT.

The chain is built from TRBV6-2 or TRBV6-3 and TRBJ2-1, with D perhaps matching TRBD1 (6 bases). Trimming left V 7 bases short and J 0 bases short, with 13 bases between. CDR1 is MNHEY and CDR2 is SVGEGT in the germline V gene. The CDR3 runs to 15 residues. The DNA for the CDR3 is TGTGCCAGCAACCCTAGGGACAACTCCTACAATGAGCAGTTCTTC. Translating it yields CASNPRDNSYNEQFF.

CDR3 residues: CANSTTVSYEQYF. The DNA of the CDR3 is TGTGCCAACTCGACGACAGTCTCCTACGAGCAGTACTTC. The chain employs TRBV2 and TRBJ2-7; perhaps TRBD1 as D (5 bases). Trimming removed 10 bases from V and 0 bases from J, with 13 bases in between. Germline V gene data show CDR1 as SNHLY and CDR2 as FYNNEI. CDR3 length: 13 residues.

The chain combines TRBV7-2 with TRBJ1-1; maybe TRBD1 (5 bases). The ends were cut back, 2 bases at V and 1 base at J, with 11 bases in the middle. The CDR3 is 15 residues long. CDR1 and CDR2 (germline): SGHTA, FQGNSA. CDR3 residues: CASSLTSRGNTEAFF. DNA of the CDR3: TGTGCCAGCAGCTTAACTAGTAGGGGGAACACTGAAGCTTTCTTT.

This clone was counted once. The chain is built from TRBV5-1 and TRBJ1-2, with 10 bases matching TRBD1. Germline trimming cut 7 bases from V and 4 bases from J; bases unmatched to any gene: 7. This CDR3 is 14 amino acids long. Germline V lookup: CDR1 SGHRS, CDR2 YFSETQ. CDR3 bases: TGCGCCAGCGGGGGGACAGGGGTCGGCTATGGCTACACCTTC. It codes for CASGGTGVGYGYTF.

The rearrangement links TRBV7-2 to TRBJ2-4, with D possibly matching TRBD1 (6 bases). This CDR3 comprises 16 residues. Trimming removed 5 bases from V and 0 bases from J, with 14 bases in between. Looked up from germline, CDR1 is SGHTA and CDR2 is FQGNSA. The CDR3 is CASSPTGRLAKNIQYF. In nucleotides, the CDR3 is TGTGCCAGCAGCCCGACAGGACGGCTAGCCAAAAACATTCAGTACTTC. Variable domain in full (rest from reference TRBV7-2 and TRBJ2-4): GAGVSQSPSNKVTEKGKDVELRCDPISGHTALYWYRQSLGQGLEFLIYFQGNSAPDKSGLPSDRFSAERTGGSVSTLTIQRTQQEDSAVYLCASSPTGRLAKNIQYFGAGTRLSVL.

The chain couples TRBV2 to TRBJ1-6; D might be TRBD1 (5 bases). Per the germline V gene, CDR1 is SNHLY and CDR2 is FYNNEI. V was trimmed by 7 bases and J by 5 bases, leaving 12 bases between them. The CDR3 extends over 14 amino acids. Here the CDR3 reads CASTPGLNNSPLHF. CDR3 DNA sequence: TGTGCCAGCACTCCGGGACTGAATAATTCACCCCTCCACTTT.

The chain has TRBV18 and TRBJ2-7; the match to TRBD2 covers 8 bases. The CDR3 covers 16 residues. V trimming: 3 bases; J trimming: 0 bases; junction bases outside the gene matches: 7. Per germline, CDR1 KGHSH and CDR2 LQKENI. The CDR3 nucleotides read TGTGCCAGCTCACCTGCCTTAGCGGGATCCTCCTACGAGCAGTACTTC. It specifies CASSPALAGSSYEQYF.

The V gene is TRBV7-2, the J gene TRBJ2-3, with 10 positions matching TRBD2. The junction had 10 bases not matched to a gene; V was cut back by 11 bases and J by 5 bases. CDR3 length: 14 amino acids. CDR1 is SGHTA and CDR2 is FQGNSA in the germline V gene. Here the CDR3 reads CARTAGGPLDTQYF. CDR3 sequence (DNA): TGTGCCCGGACAGCGGGAGGGCCGTTAGATACGCAGTATTTT.

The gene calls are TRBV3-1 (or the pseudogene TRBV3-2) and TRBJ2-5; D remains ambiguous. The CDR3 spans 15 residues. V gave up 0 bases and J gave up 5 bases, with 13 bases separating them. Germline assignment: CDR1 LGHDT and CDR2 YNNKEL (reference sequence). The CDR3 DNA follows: TGTGCCAGCAGCCAAGATAGGGCCAGTCGGGAGACCCAGTACTTC. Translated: CASSQDRASRETQYF.

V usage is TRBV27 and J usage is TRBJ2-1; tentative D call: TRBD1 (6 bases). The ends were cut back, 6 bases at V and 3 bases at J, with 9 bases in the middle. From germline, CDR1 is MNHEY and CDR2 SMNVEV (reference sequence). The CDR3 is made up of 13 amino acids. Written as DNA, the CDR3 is TGTGCCAGCAGAGGGGGAGTCTACAATGAGCAGTTCTTC. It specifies CASRGGVYNEQFF.

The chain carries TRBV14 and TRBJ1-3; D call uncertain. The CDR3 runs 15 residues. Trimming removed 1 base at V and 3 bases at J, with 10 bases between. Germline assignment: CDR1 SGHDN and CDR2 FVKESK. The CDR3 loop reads CASSQGKASGNTIYF. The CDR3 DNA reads TGTGCCAGCAGCCAAGGAAAGGCAAGTGGAAACACCATATATTTT.

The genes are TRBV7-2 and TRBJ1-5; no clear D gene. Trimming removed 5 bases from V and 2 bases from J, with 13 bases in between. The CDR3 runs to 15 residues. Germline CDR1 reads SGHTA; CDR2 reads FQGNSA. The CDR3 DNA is TGTGCCAGCAGCCTAGGCGGGAGTGGCAATCAGCCCCAGCATTTT. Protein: CASSLGGSGNQPQHF.

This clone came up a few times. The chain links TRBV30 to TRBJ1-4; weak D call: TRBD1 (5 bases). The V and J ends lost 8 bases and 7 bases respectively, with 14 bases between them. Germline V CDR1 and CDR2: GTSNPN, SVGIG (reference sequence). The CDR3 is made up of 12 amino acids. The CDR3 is CAQGGASEKLFF. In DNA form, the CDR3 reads TGTGCCCAAGGCGGGGCGAGTGAAAAACTGTTTTTT.

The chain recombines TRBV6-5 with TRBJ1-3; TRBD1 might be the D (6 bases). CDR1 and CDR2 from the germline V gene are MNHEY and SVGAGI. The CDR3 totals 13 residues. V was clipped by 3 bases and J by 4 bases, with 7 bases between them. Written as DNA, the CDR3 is TGTGCCAGCAGTTATGACAGGGGAAACACCATATATTTT. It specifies CASSYDRGNTIYF.

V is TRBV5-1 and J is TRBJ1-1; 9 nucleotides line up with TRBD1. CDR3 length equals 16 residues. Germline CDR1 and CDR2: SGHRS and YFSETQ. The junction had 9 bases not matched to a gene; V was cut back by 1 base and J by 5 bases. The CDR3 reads CASSLRDRVGGTEAFF. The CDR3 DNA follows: TGCGCCAGCAGCTTGAGGGACAGGGTTGGAGGAACTGAAGCTTTCTTT.

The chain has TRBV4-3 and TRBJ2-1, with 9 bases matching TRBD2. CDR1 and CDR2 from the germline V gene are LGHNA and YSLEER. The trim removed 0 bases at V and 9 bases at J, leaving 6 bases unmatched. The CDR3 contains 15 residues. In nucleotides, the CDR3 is TGCGCCAGCAGCCAAGATGGCGGGAGGGCCCCTGAGCAGTTCTTC. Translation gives CASSQDGGRAPEQFF.